This T cell receptor beta chain derives from a study of human T cells and chemical hapten exposure. This CDR3 has 18 amino acids. J lost 5 bases, V lost 5 bases, and 15 bases had no gene match. Per the germline V gene, CDR1 is SGHTA and CDR2 is FQGNSA. Time point given: patch test 2, 6 weeks after DPC sensitization. Described treatment: therapeutic diphenylcyclopropenone sensitization with weekly scalp DPC. TCRdb fed the RACE reads into MiXCR, producing one record per CDR3 protein. This sample yields about 82,000 distinct CDR3 sequences, of which more than 6.5% are seen a single time; roughly 1.4% belongs to the top ten. This clonotype was seen a few times.

The origin of this receptor is a woman under 40 with alopecia areata. Some clones in this sample may be carry-over from other donors' samples. The material sequenced was whole blood, taken in connection with sensitization to the hapten diphenylcyclopropenone (DPC). The V gene is TRBV7-2, the J gene TRBJ2-2; TRBD1 matches 9 bases. The CDR3 DNA sequence: TGTGCCAGCAGCCCTCCACCGGTCTGGGGACAGGGAACCGGGGAGCTGTTTTTT. This translates into CASSPPPVWGQGTGELFF.